This is a list of T cell receptor beta chains from one sample in a study of Graves' ophthalmopathy and Graves' hyperthyroidism. TCRdb processed the multiplex PCR reads anew with MiXCR; each CDR3 protein has one entry. Here the sample spans 650,000 to 900,000 distinct CDR3 sequences, roughly 41% being singletons. The source material was peripheral blood. The receptors originated from an adult man with Graves' ophthalmopathy. Both conserved end residues are part of each CDR3. Each record gives: clone size, D gene, J gene, V gene, CDR3 protein, CDR3 DNA. D genes are given only for firm matches. Some rows have no size entry. The others give once, few or many, or a class for an expanded clone.

size: NA; D: TRBD2; J: TRBJ2-6; V: TRBV13; CDR3: CASNKRGGAVSGANVLTF; DNA: TGTGCCAGCAACAAACGGGGGGGCGCAGTCTCTGGGGCCAACGTCCTGACTTTC
size: NA; D: TRBD1; J: TRBJ1-5; V: TRBV10-3; CDR3: CAIRGTGVQPRHF; DNA: TGTGCCATCAGAGGGACAGGGGTTCAGCCCCGGCATTTT
size: NA; D: TRBD1; J: TRBJ2-7; V: TRBV12-3/TRBV12-4; CDR3: CASSPDRVGFWGTYEQYF; DNA: TGTGCCAGCAGTCCAGACAGGGTCGGATTCTGGGGGACCTACGAGCAGTACTTC
size: NA; D: NA; J: TRBJ1-1; V: TRBV7-9; CDR3: CASSGQKVVSEAFF; DNA: TGTGCCAGCAGCGGACAGAAAGTTGTGTCTGAAGCTTTCTTT
size: many; D: NA; J: TRBJ1-5; V: TRBV6-5; CDR3: CASSYSGGDQPQHF; DNA: TGTGCCAGCAGTTACTCGGGCGGTGATCAGCCCCAGCATTTT
size: NA; D: NA; J: TRBJ2-7; V: TRBV7-2; CDR3: CASSQDLYDKAGHFGSYEQYF; DNA: TGCGCCAGCAGCCAAGATCTTTATGATAAGGCGGGACACTTCGGGTCTTACGAGCAGTACTTC
size: many; D: NA; J: TRBJ2-7; V: TRBV7-2; CDR3: CASSFGAHEQYF; DNA: TGTGCCAGCAGCTTCGGGGCCCACGAGCAGTACTTC
size: NA; D: NA; J: TRBJ1-2; V: TRBV20-1; CDR3: CSAGAGGAWGYTF; DNA: TGCAGTGCTGGGGCTGGGGGGGCGTGGGGCTACACCTTC
size: NA; D: TRBD1; J: TRBJ1-4; V: TRBV9; CDR3: CASSVDREGGGGEKLFF; DNA: TGTGCCAGCAGCGTAGATAGAGAGGGAGGGGGCGGTGAAAAACTGTTTTTT
size: NA; D: NA; J: TRBJ2-5; V: TRBV29-1; CDR3: CSVDSTGIRETQYF; DNA: TGCAGCGTTGATTCAACCGGCATTAGGGAGACCCAGTACTTC
size: NA; D: NA; J: TRBJ2-2; V: TRBV6-1; CDR3: CASTKWGTGELFF; DNA: TGTGCCAGCACCAAGTGGGGGACCGGGGAGCTGTTTTTT
size: NA; D: NA; J: TRBJ1-1; V: TRBV4-1; CDR3: CASKLGVRTEAFF; DNA: TGCGCCAGCAAGCTAGGGGTAAGAACTGAAGCTTTCTTT
size: NA; D: NA; J: TRBJ1-5; V: TRBV20-1; CDR3: CSAREVSTESDQPQHF; DNA: TGCAGTGCTAGAGAGGTCTCGACAGAATCGGATCAGCCCCAGCATTTT
size: many; D: NA; J: TRBJ2-7; V: TRBV7-9; CDR3: CASSLLGDHEQYF; DNA: TGTGCCAGCAGCTTATTGGGGGACCACGAGCAGTACTTC
size: NA; D: NA; J: TRBJ2-7; V: TRBV5-5; CDR3: CASQQGKYEQYF; DNA: TGTGCCAGCCAACAGGGAAAATACGAGCAGTACTTC
size: NA; D: NA; J: TRBJ1-2; V: TRBV14; CDR3: CASSQLDGYGYTF; DNA: TGTGCCAGCAGCCAATTGGACGGGTATGGCTACACCTTC
size: NA; D: NA; J: TRBJ2-7; V: TRBV10-2; CDR3: CASSDETENSYEQYF; DNA: TGCGCCAGCAGCGACGAGACAGAGAACTCCTACGAGCAGTACTTC
size: many; D: TRBD1; J: TRBJ2-5; V: TRBV12-3/TRBV12-4; CDR3: CASSQRDSQETQYF; DNA: TGTGCCAGCAGCCAACGGGACAGTCAAGAGACCCAGTACTTC
size: NA; D: TRBD1; J: TRBJ1-5; V: TRBV29-1; CDR3: CSVGTGIGQPQHF; DNA: TGCAGCGTCGGGACAGGGATTGGGCAGCCCCAGCATTTT
size: NA; D: NA; J: TRBJ1-1; V: TRBV15; CDR3: CATSDTTGWTEAFF; DNA: TGTGCCACCAGCGACACGACAGGCTGGACTGAAGCTTTCTTT
size: NA; D: NA; J: TRBJ1-3; V: TRBV20-1; CDR3: CSANHPLSGNTIYF; DNA: TGCAGTGCCAACCACCCTCTCTCTGGAAACACCATATATTTT
size: many; D: NA; J: TRBJ2-7; V: TRBV19; CDR3: CASSPGAGSYEQYF; DNA: TGTGCCAGTAGTCCCGGGGCAGGGTCCTACGAGCAGTACTTC
size: many; D: TRBD2; J: TRBJ2-5; V: TRBV7-2; CDR3: CASSRKTSGNVQETQYF; DNA: TGTGCCAGCAGCAGAAAGACTAGCGGGAACGTCCAAGAGACCCAGTACTTC
size: many; D: TRBD2; J: TRBJ2-5; V: TRBV6-5; CDR3: CASSQGLAQETQYF; DNA: TGTGCCAGCAGCCAAGGACTAGCTCAAGAGACCCAGTACTTC
size: NA; D: TRBD2; J: TRBJ2-3; V: TRBV20-1; CDR3: CSASGTSGGTDTQYF; DNA: TGCAGTGCGTCCGGGACTAGCGGGGGCACAGATACGCAGTATTTT
size: NA; D: TRBD2; J: TRBJ2-3; V: TRBV7-2; CDR3: CASSLVFGGGSTDTQYF; DNA: TGTGCCAGCAGCTTAGTGTTTGGGGGAGGGAGCACAGATACGCAGTATTTT
size: NA; D: TRBD2; J: TRBJ2-5; V: TRBV7-9; CDR3: CASSLPFHRLRGGGETQYF; DNA: TGTGCCAGCAGTCTCCCTTTCCACCGGCTGCGCGGGGGGGGTGAGACCCAGTACTTC
size: once; D: NA; J: TRBJ2-7; V: TRBV7-2; CDR3: CASSHPPGGPYEQYF; DNA: TGCGCCAGCAGCCATCCCCCCGGGGGTCCCTACGAGCAGTACTTC
size: many; D: TRBD1; J: TRBJ1-6; V: TRBV20-1; CDR3: CSARAGGDSPLHF; DNA: TGCAGTGCAAGAGCAGGGGGCGATTCACCCCTCCACTTT